This record concerns one T cell receptor (beta chain) sequence. The data belong to a study of blood T cell repertoires in COVID-19. Looking at the study overall: Material from acute and convalescent COVID-19 was sourced from the United States, Italy and Spain. Sample material is recorded as cDNA or gDNA derived from T cells, B-cell-depleted T cells, or PBMCs.

Source study methods: Researchers report that nucleated cell counts were estimated from reference gene primer amplification. Some clones are missing from TCRdb's copy, which holds only in-frame ones; the method was immunoSEQ multiplex PCR. That table furnishes V, J and clone size, whereas the DNA furnished D and trimming. The sample carries 90,000 to 130,000 clones, about two thirds recorded once. Sequenced: peripheral blood. This TCR was sampled from a woman between 35 and 50 years old with acute or convalescent COVID-19.

For the CDR3, the DNA is TGTGCCAGCAGCTTAGGACGGGAGACCTACAATGAGCAGTTCTTC. Residues: CASSLGRETYNEQFF. This chain connects TRBV11-2 to TRBJ2-1; TRBD2 is a possible D gene (6 bases). V lost 1 base and J lost 2, with 9 bases in between. The germline CDR1 and CDR2 sequences are SGHAT and FQNNGV. The length of the CDR3 is 15 residues.